This T cell receptor beta chain was recorded in a study of blood T cells in healthy people across ages. The CDR3 has 14 residues. Germline-derived CDR1 and CDR2 are DFQATT and SNEGSKA (reference sequence). J lost 5 bases, V lost 5 bases, and 6 bases had no gene match. Each sample yielded at least 7 million isolated PBMCs. Alongside a J-beta primer mix, a sample-barcoded 5' primer served in a second PCR lasting roughly 6 to 11 cycles. TCRdb called the 5' RACE reads again in MiXCR, with one record for every CDR3 protein. The table has about 680,000 distinct CDR3 sequences, 45% to 50% seen once; the top ten hold 25% to 35%.

The material sequenced was blood. The chain recombines TRBV20-1 with TRBJ2-1; TRBD2 agrees at 10 bases. This sequence originates from a woman aged 55-75 years in good health. The CDR3 here is CSAEGLAYHNEQFF. The CDR3 region has the DNA TGCAGTGCTGAGGGACTAGCGTACCACAATGAGCAGTTCTTC.